This TCR beta chain was observed in a study of cytomegalovirus exposure and HLA in healthy donors. Profiling relied on immunoSEQ multiplex PCR, and the TCRdb table lists in-frame clones only, not all of them. Counted here are 60,000 to 80,000 clones, 90% to 95% occurring once; the ten biggest clones make up 3.2%. This clonotype was sampled from a woman aged 18-29 years in good health and CMV-seropositive. The sequenced sample consisted of PBMCs.

In DNA, the CDR3 is TGTGCCAGCAGTGAGGAACAGGGGGCCGGGGAGCAGTACTTC. It is translated as CASSEEQGAGEQYF. The J gene is TRBJ2-7, the V gene TRBV2; 9 nucleotides line up with TRBD1. Germline V CDR1 and CDR2: SNHLY, FYNNEI. Germline trimming cut 3 bases from V and 7 bases from J; bases unmatched to any gene: 7. The CDR3 sequence is 14 residues long.